Listed here are 29 T cell receptor beta chains from one sample, sequenced in a study of shared clonotypes between healthy human individuals (dated by TCRdb to 2018 to 2020). For the CD8 naive samples, CD45RO-negative cells were positively selected for CCR7, yielding a CD45RA+CCR7+ population from which TemRA cells were excluded. The library was made by the immunoSEQ multiplex PCR assay. TCRdb mirrors the immuneACCESS table, restricted to in-frame sequences. Some clones are absent from its copies; in checked studies, under half trace to an unresolved V gene, and the reason for the others is unknown. This sample has about 2 million clones in its table, and 85% to 95% of those were observed once. The top ten constitute 0.9% to 1.5% of the sample. The sample comprised naive CD8+ T cells sorted from blood. The cell subset or site label on this specimen signifies: CD45RA+CCR7+. Source of these receptors: a man aged 18 to 30 in good health.

CDR3 coding DNA: TGTGCCGCCCAGGGAGTATTCGGGACGGATCTCGCAAATACGCAGTATTTT. Protein product: CAAQGVFGTDLANTQYF. The genes are TRBV28 and TRBJ2-3; D might be TRBD1 or TRBD2, each matching 5 bases. The V end was cut by 11 bases, the J end by 7 bases, with 31 bases between. The CDR3 spans 17 residues. Germline-derived CDR1 and CDR2 are MDHEN and SYDVKM.

The rearrangement uses TRBV10-3 and TRBJ1-4, with D perhaps matching TRBD1 (6 bases). The CDR3 totals 18 residues. The ends were cut back, 0 bases at V and 0 bases at J, with 14 bases in the middle. Germline CDR1 reads ENHRY; CDR2 reads SYGVKD. The CDR3 reads CAISESWDTLATNEKLFF. Written as DNA, the CDR3 is TGTGCCATCAGTGAGTCGTGGGACACCCTTGCAACTAATGAAAAACTGTTTTTT.

A remark on this clone: Other DNA sequences from this sample encode an identical CDR3 as well. CDR3 sequence (DNA): TGTGCCAGCAGCCCGGGACAGGGAAACTATGGCTACACCTTC. Amino acid sequence: CASSPGQGNYGYTF. The chain couples TRBV2 to TRBJ1-2; 9 bases fit TRBD1. This CDR3 has 14 amino acids. The junction had 4 bases not matched to a gene; V was cut back by 6 bases and J by 2 bases. Germline-derived CDR1 and CDR2 are SNHLY and FYNNEI.

The chain uses TRBV13 and TRBJ1-3, with no clear D. Germline CDR1 is PRHDT and CDR2 is FYEKMQ (reference sequence). With 3 bases removed from V and 1 base from J, the gap between germline ends came to 7 bases. The CDR3 has 14 residues. CDR3: CASSFQGSGNTIYF. DNA for the CDR3: TGTGCCAGCAGCTTTCAAGGGTCTGGAAACACCATATATTTT.

On this clone itself: This CDR3 is also generated by other DNA sequences in the sample. The rearrangement uses TRBV19 and TRBJ2-7; the match to TRBD1 covers 8 bases. Germline V gene lookup returns CDR1 LNHDA and CDR2 SQIVND (reference sequence). There are 14 residues in the CDR3. V lost 5 bases to trimming and J lost 5 bases; unmatched junction nucleotides: 8. The CDR3 loop is CASSPRTGRDEQYF. CDR3 sequence (DNA): TGTGCCAGTAGTCCACGGACAGGGAGAGACGAGCAGTACTTC.

CDR3 sequence (DNA): TGTGCCACCAACGGGCTAGATGCCACAGATACGCAGTATTTT. Translating it yields CATNGLDATDTQYF. The V call is TRBV5-4, the J call TRBJ2-3; D is undetermined. The CDR3 contains 14 residues. The V gene lost 9 bases and the J gene lost 2 bases, with 16 bases spanning the gap. CDR1 is SGHNT and CDR2 is YYREEE in the germline V gene (reference sequence).

This chain uses TRBV4-2 with TRBJ2-7; 7 bases align to TRBD2. The length of the CDR3 is 14 residues. The V segment lost 3 bases and the J segment 5 bases; nucleotides outside the gene matches: 7. Germline lookup yields CDR1 LGHNA and CDR2 YNFKEQ. CDR3 residues: CASSQTGTIDEQYF. CDR3 DNA: TGTGCCAGCAGCCAGACCGGGACTATTGACGAGCAGTACTTC.

The rearrangement joins TRBV6-6 to TRBJ1-5; no clear D. This CDR3 has 15 residues. Germline V gene sequence: CDR1 MNHNY, CDR2 SVGAGI (reference sequence). V dropped 5 bases and J dropped 0 bases, with 11 bases sitting between them. CDR3 coding DNA: TGTGCCAGCAGTCCTAACGACGGTAGCAATCAGCCCCAGCATTTT. It codes for CASSPNDGSNQPQHF.

V usage is TRBV4-3 and J usage is TRBJ2-2; a weak D match, TRBD2 (5 bases). Germline V lookup: CDR1 LGHNA, CDR2 YSLEER. V was pared by 3 bases and J by 5 bases, with 16 bases between. The CDR3 runs 16 residues. The CDR3 here is CASSHRGSGGTGELFF. In nucleotides, the CDR3 is TGCGCCAGCAGCCACAGAGGGAGTGGTGGGACCGGGGAGCTGTTTTTT.

Comment on this clone: The junction shows a germline mismatch at one end, possibly a read error. For the CDR3, the DNA is TGTGCCAGCAGGTTAGAACAGGGTGTAGCCTACGAGCAGTACTTC. As protein: CASRLEQGVAYEQYF. This chain connects TRBV11-2 to TRBJ2-7; the D gene is possibly TRBD1 (6 bases). Germline V CDR1 and CDR2: SGHAT, FQNNGV. This CDR3 is 15 amino acids long.

The genes are TRBV30 and TRBJ1-1; D is undetermined. The CDR3 contains 14 residues. Trimming took 5 bases from V and 1 from J, leaving 14 bases between them. Germline loops: CDR1 GTSNPN, CDR2 SVGIG (reference sequence). The CDR3: CAWAETPGNTEAFF. The CDR3 DNA sequence: TGTGCCTGGGCCGAAACCCCAGGGAACACTGAAGCTTTCTTT.

The genes are TRBV15 and TRBJ2-5; D is uncertain. CDR1 and CDR2 from the germline V gene are LNHNV and YYDKDF (reference sequence). This CDR3 spans 15 amino acids. The V end lost 1 base, the J end lost 3 bases, and 12 bases lay between the germline ends. The CDR3 sequence is CATSRVWSGEETQYF. The CDR3 region has the DNA TGTGCCACCAGCAGAGTTTGGAGTGGCGAAGAGACCCAGTACTTC.

Concerning this clone itself: Other DNA sequences in the sample encode the same CDR3. The chain links TRBV9 to TRBJ2-7; 7 bases match TRBD1. J gave up 2 bases and V 0 bases, and 2 bases lay outside the gene matches. Germline CDR1 reads SGDLS; CDR2 reads YYNGEE. The CDR3 length is 14 residues. The CDR3 protein is CASSVGGTAYEQYF. In nucleotides, the CDR3 is TGTGCCAGCAGCGTAGGTGGGACAGCCTACGAGCAGTACTTC.

The V call is TRBV7-9, the J call TRBJ2-3; 7 nucleotides agree with TRBD2. Germline lookup yields CDR1 SEHNR and CDR2 FQNEAQ (reference sequence). This CDR3 is built from 15 residues. The V gene end was trimmed by 5 bases and the J gene end by 4 bases; junction bases not matched to a gene: 9. Here the CDR3 reads CASSGLQGGSDTQYF. As DNA, the CDR3 is TGTGCCAGCAGCGGACTCCAGGGAGGGTCAGATACGCAGTATTTT. Full variable domain (missing parts from reference TRBV7-9 and TRBJ2-3): DTGVSQNPRHKITKRGQNVTFRCDPISEHNRLYWYRQTLGQGPEFLTYFQNEAQLEKSRLLSDRFSAERPKGSFSTLEIQRTEQGDSAMYLCASSGLQGGSDTQYFGPGTRLTVL.

The V call is TRBV5-5, the J call TRBJ1-1; no reliable D call. The germline V gene has CDR1 SGHKS and CDR2 YYEKEE (reference sequence). V shed 1 base and J shed 0 bases, with 7 bases lying between them. This CDR3 region has 14 residues. CDR3 loop: CASSLSPMNTEAFF. CDR3 nucleotide sequence: TGTGCCAGCAGCTTGTCACCCATGAACACTGAAGCTTTCTTT.

The V call is TRBV27, the J call TRBJ2-5; 9 positions match TRBD2. Germline loops: CDR1 MNHEY, CDR2 SMNVEV (reference sequence). Losses at the gene ends were 3 bases for V and 4 bases for J; bases not matched to a gene: 6. The CDR3 contains 15 residues. The CDR3, as DNA: TGTGCCAGCAGTTTTACGCGGGGGGGCTTAGAGACCCAGTACTTC. As protein: CASSFTRGGLETQYF.

The chain combines TRBV4-1 with TRBJ2-1; 8 bases align to TRBD1. V shed 0 bases and J 3 bases; nucleotides not matched to a gene: 4. The V gene's germline CDR1 is MGHRA and CDR2 YSYEKL. This CDR3 has 16 residues. The DNA for the CDR3 is TGCGCCAGCAGCCAAGATAAAGGGACAGGCTACAATGAGCAGTTCTTC. Translated, it gives CASSQDKGTGYNEQFF.

This rearrangement joins TRBV19 to TRBJ2-7; possible D gene TRBD1, 5 bases. Trimming stripped 5 bases from V and 2 bases from J, with 13 bases between. The CDR3 loop spans 14 amino acids. The germline CDR1 and CDR2 sequences are LNHDA and SQIVND (reference sequence). For the CDR3, the DNA is TGTGCCAGTAGTTGGACATCCTCTGCCTACGAGCAGTACTTC. It translates to CASSWTSSAYEQYF.

CDR3 loop: CASSQTSGGANTGELFF. The DNA of the CDR3 is TGTGCCAGCAGCCAGACTAGCGGGGGGGCGAACACCGGGGAGCTGTTTTTT. This rearrangement joins TRBV13 to TRBJ2-2, with 14 bases lining up with TRBD2. J lost 0 bases, V lost 5 bases, and 2 bases had no gene match. The germline V gene encodes CDR1 PRHDT and CDR2 FYEKMQ (reference sequence). The length of the CDR3 is 17 residues.

The chain joins TRBV21-1 to TRBJ2-7; TRBD1, the D gene given by the table, was not confirmed from the DNA. TRBV21-1 is given as a pseudogene. The CDR3 is 15 residues long. This CDR3 is CASNPGTGDLYEQYF. For the CDR3, the DNA is TGTGCCAGCAACCCTGGGACAGGGGACCTATACGAGCAGTACTTC.

About this clone: It may be a read error: a sequence one base away is much more abundant. Different DNA sequences within this sample yield the same CDR3. The chain couples TRBV10-1 to TRBJ2-7; no definite D call. Deletions cut 2 bases from V and 5 bases from J, with 4 bases between. Germline V gene sequence: CDR1 WNHNN, CDR2 SYGVQD (reference sequence). The CDR3 covers 11 residues. The CDR3, as DNA: TGCGCCAGCAGTGAGGGCAACGAGCAGTACTTC. As protein: CASSEGNEQYF.

In its sample, this clone was seen once. This sequence joins TRBV4-1 and TRBJ2-5; weak D call: TRBD2 (6 bases). V lost 1 base and J lost 0, with 15 bases in between. Germline V gene sequence: CDR1 MGHRA, CDR2 YSYEKL. The CDR3 consists of 17 residues. The DNA of the CDR3 is TGCGCCAGCAGCCAAGCTCCGGGACTTTCGTACCAAGAGACCCAGTACTTC. Its translation: CASSQAPGLSYQETQYF.

V is TRBV7-9 and J is TRBJ1-3; no reliable D call. Trimming cost V 5 bases and J 2 bases, with 13 bases left between them. From germline, CDR1 is SEHNR and CDR2 FQNEAQ (reference sequence). This CDR3 contains 15 residues. The DNA for the CDR3 is TGTGCCAGCAGCCCCCCCGTTGGGCCTGGAAACACCATATATTTT. Translating it yields CASSPPVGPGNTIYF.

CDR3 bases: TGTGCCAGTAGTTTTGTTCCTCGGGACTTCTATGGCTACACCTTC. Translated, it gives CASSFVPRDFYGYTF. The chain joins TRBV19 to TRBJ1-2; perhaps TRBD1 as D (5 bases). This CDR3 is 15 amino acids long. The germline V and J ends were trimmed by 5 bases and 4 bases, with 17 bases remaining between them. Germline CDR1 LNHDA, CDR2 SQIVND (reference sequence).

This chain links TRBV6-4 with TRBJ2-7, with a possible D match to TRBD2 (6 bases). Germline loops: CDR1 MRHNA, CDR2 SNTAGT. Between the trimmed V and J ends, which lost 2 bases and 6 bases, there was a span of 14 bases. This CDR3 region has 14 residues. The CDR3 sequence: CASSDLGLALEQYF. For the CDR3, the DNA is TGTGCCAGCAGTGACCTGGGACTGGCCCTCGAGCAGTACTTC.

This clone was seen only once. This chain links TRBV2 with TRBJ2-3; perhaps TRBD2 as D (5 bases). The CDR3 length is 16 residues. The germline V gene encodes CDR1 SNHLY and CDR2 FYNNEI. Trimming pared 1 base from V and 2 bases from J, leaving 13 bases between. Here the CDR3 reads CASSEERAALTDTQYF. Here the CDR3 DNA reads TGTGCCAGCAGTGAAGAGAGGGCGGCTCTCACAGATACGCAGTATTTT.

The chain joins TRBV10-1 to TRBJ2-3; D is possibly TRBD2 (6 bases). The CDR3 has 14 residues. V was trimmed by 5 bases and J by 0 bases, leaving 9 bases between them. The V gene's germline CDR1 is WNHNN and CDR2 SYGVQD (reference sequence). CDR3 DNA sequence: TGCGCCAGCAGTCAGCGGGCGAGCACAGATACGCAGTATTTT. Amino acid sequence: CASSQRASTDTQYF.

The CDR3 region has the DNA TGTGCCAGCAGTTACTGGCTGAACACTGAAGCTTTCTTT. Its translation is CASSYWLNTEAFF. This chain links TRBV6-6 with TRBJ1-1; D is unclear. Deletions cut 1 base from V and 0 bases from J, with 3 bases between. The germline V gene encodes CDR1 MNHNY and CDR2 SVGAGI (reference sequence). This CDR3 spans 13 amino acids.

The gene calls are TRBV2 and TRBJ1-6; D ambiguous. The germline V gene has CDR1 SNHLY and CDR2 FYNNEI. This CDR3 has 16 residues. V shed 1 base and J shed 0 bases, with 7 bases lying between them. The CDR3 region is CASSEDLNSYNSPLHF. Here the CDR3 DNA reads TGTGCCAGCAGTGAAGACCTAAACTCCTATAATTCACCCCTCCACTTT.